This T cell receptor (beta chain) is from a study of beta chain features in type 1 diabetes. Study in general: When patients were set against healthy donors, age, gender and cell yields were similar.

The sequenced template was cDNA made from the entire isolated RNA. This table comes from immunoSEQ multiplex PCR, and its TCRdb copy is limited to in-frame clones, with some not included. Counted here are around 130,000 clones, about a sixth occurring once; the ten biggest clones make up approximately 2.3%. In germline, CDR1 is MGHDK, CDR2 SYGVNS. The V end lost 0 bases, the J end lost 1 base, and 12 bases lay between the germline ends. CDR3 length: 16 residues. Study results and limitations: Relative to healthy donors, patients appeared to have naive, central memory and Treg TCRB repertoires that were more similar. Patients with type 1 diabetes showed fewer VDJ junction insertions and more deletions. A potential influence of HLA type upon TCRB rearrangement remained unresolved herein. Patients with Type 1 diabetes showed moderately but significantly shorter TCRB CDR3s in all four CD4+ subsets.

This clone was recorded at least ten times. Antigen specificity is unknown. Material for sequencing was central memory CD4+ T cells from blood. This receptor was obtained from a man aged 25-45 years with type 1 diabetes. J is TRBJ2-5 and V is TRBV25-1; no clear D gene. CDR3 sequence (DNA): TGTGCCAGCAGTGAATATGGCACAACTCCCCAAGAGACCCAGTACTTC. This gives the protein CASSEYGTTPQETQYF.